These T cell receptor beta chains were read from a single sample in a study of identical twins. TCRdb ran MiXCR on the 5' RACE reads and lists one entry per CDR3 protein. The sample yields 130,000 to 150,000 distinct CDR3 sequences, roughly 3.5% seen once. The sample consisted of memory T cells sorted from blood. Source of these receptors: a man between 18 and 29 years old in good health. Each CDR3 is given with its conserved first and last residue. D genes are given only for firm matches. Clone size is stated in some rows and not others, as once, few, many or a class when expanded.

DNA: TGTGCCAGCAGCGGCCCCCTTGCTAGCACAGATACGCAGTATTTT
CDR3: CASSGPLASTDTQYF
size: many
D: .
J: TRBJ2-3
V: TRBV13

DNA: TGCAGTGTTCGAAAGCGGGAGACCACAGATACGCAGTATTTT
CDR3: CSVRKRETTDTQYF
size: many
D: TRBD2
J: TRBJ2-3
V: TRBV20-1

DNA: TGCAGTGCTAGGTCACAGGTCTTCTCTAATTCACCCCTCCACTTT
CDR3: CSARSQVFSNSPLHF
size: many
D: .
J: TRBJ1-6
V: TRBV20-1

DNA: TGTGCCAGCAGTGACGGACCGAAGGGTGGCGAGCAGTACTTC
CDR3: CASSDGPKGGEQYF
size: many
D: .
J: TRBJ2-7
V: TRBV6-1

DNA: TGTGCCAGCAGCTTGAGGTCTAGCGGGAGAGATAATGAGCAGTTCTTC
CDR3: CASSLRSSGRDNEQFF
size: many
D: TRBD2
J: TRBJ2-1
V: TRBV5-6

DNA: TGCGCCAGCAGCTTGGCGTCTAGCGGTGGTACAGAGACCCAGTACTTC
CDR3: CASSLASSGGTETQYF
size: many
D: TRBD2
J: TRBJ2-5
V: TRBV5-1

DNA: TGCAGTGCACCCGGAAGCAATGAGCAGTTCTTC
CDR3: CSAPGSNEQFF
size: many
D: .
J: TRBJ2-1
V: TRBV20-1

DNA: TGCAGTGCTAGGGCACCAACTAGCGGGAGTTTGGTTGAGCAGTTCTTC
CDR3: CSARAPTSGSLVEQFF
size: many
D: TRBD2
J: TRBJ2-1
V: TRBV20-1

DNA: TGTGCCAGCAGTAGGAATGAAAAACTGTTTTTT
CDR3: CASSRNEKLFF
size: many
D: .
J: TRBJ1-4
V: TRBV28

DNA: TGCGCCAGCAGCTTCAGGGTTGGCGGCGGGACCGGGGAGCTGTTTTTT
CDR3: CASSFRVGGGTGELFF
size: many
D: .
J: TRBJ2-2
V: TRBV5-1

DNA: TGTGCCAGCAGTTTTCGGTCGAACTATGGCTACACCTTC
CDR3: CASSFRSNYGYTF
size: many
D: .
J: TRBJ1-2
V: TRBV12-3/TRBV12-4

DNA: TGTGCCAGCACCTCTCCCGGTCCAAAGCAGTACTTC
CDR3: CASTSPGPKQYF
size: few
D: .
J: TRBJ2-7
V: TRBV28

DNA: TGTGCCAGCAGTTTACTGTCAGGCGGTAATGAAAAACTGTTTTTT
CDR3: CASSLLSGGNEKLFF
size: many
D: .
J: TRBJ1-4
V: TRBV12-3/TRBV12-4

DNA: TGTGCCAGCCGAAAATCCGATAACACCGGGGAGCTGTTTTTT
CDR3: CASRKSDNTGELFF
size: few
D: .
J: TRBJ2-2
V: TRBV2

DNA: TGTGCCAGCCGTACCCAGGGGGTGAACACTGAAGCTTTCTTT
CDR3: CASRTQGVNTEAFF
size: many
D: TRBD1
J: TRBJ1-1
V: TRBV27

DNA: TGTGCCAGCACCAACCCCGACAGAATCCCCCGCACCCTCCACTTT
CDR3: CASTNPDRIPRTLHF
size: many
D: .
J: TRBJ1-6
V: TRBV11-2

DNA: TGTGCCAGCAGCGAAGGTAGTATGGGCCATGAGCAGTTCTTC
CDR3: CASSEGSMGHEQFF
size: .
D: .
J: TRBJ2-1
V: TRBV7-8

DNA: TGCGCCAGCAGCGCGGAGCGCAAAACAGATACGCAGTATTTT
CDR3: CASSAERKTDTQYF
size: many
D: .
J: TRBJ2-3
V: TRBV5-1

DNA: TGTGCCAGCAGACGCTCTGATTCACCCCTCCACTTT
CDR3: CASRRSDSPLHF
size: many
D: .
J: TRBJ1-6
V: TRBV6-2/TRBV6-3

DNA: TGCGCCAGCAGCTTGGTCGGGGACAGGGGAAGCCACGAGCAGTACTTC
CDR3: CASSLVGDRGSHEQYF
size: many
D: TRBD1
J: TRBJ2-7
V: TRBV5-1

DNA: TGTGCCAGCAGCTTAGGCGGAGGGTCTAGCTCCTACAATGAGCAGTTCTTC
CDR3: CASSLGGGSSSYNEQFF
size: many
D: .
J: TRBJ2-1
V: TRBV7-9

DNA: TGTGCCAGCAGCCTCCAGGGGGCCAGCACTGAAGCTTTCTTT
CDR3: CASSLQGASTEAFF
size: many
D: TRBD1
J: TRBJ1-1
V: TRBV7-6

DNA: TGCGCCAGCAGCCAAGAGGTGCTGGGTAGGGGGGGCCCCCTCAATGAGCAGTTCTTC
CDR3: CASSQEVLGRGGPLNEQFF
size: many
D: .
J: TRBJ2-1
V: TRBV4-3

DNA: TGTGCCAGCAGCTACCTCCTCCGCACAGATACGCAGTATTTT
CDR3: CASSYLLRTDTQYF
size: many
D: .
J: TRBJ2-3
V: TRBV11-2

DNA: TGTGCCAGCACCCGACAGGGGAGGAATGGCTACACCTTC
CDR3: CASTRQGRNGYTF
size: many
D: TRBD1
J: TRBJ1-2
V: TRBV2

DNA: TGTGCCAGCAGCTTGGCGGGACAGGAATTCTATGGCTACACCTTC
CDR3: CASSLAGQEFYGYTF
size: many
D: TRBD1
J: TRBJ1-2
V: TRBV5-6

DNA: TGCAGCGCCCGTCGGGGGAATGAGCAGTTCTTC
CDR3: CSARRGNEQFF
size: many
D: .
J: TRBJ2-1
V: TRBV29-1

DNA: TGTGCCAGCAGTTCCCTAGGGACAGGGGGCCGAGATACGCAGTATTTT
CDR3: CASSSLGTGGRDTQYF
size: many
D: TRBD1
J: TRBJ2-3
V: TRBV27

DNA: TGTGCCAGCAGCTTACGGGAGACGGACAATGAGCAGTTCTTC
CDR3: CASSLRETDNEQFF
size: many
D: .
J: TRBJ2-1
V: TRBV11-2

DNA: TGTGCCAGCAGTTTAATTGCGGGCGACGAGACCCAGTACTTC
CDR3: CASSLIAGDETQYF
size: medium-sized
D: .
J: TRBJ2-5
V: TRBV12-3/TRBV12-4

DNA: TGTGCCAGTCAGCGGGACTACAATGAGCAGTTCTTC
CDR3: CASQRDYNEQFF
size: many
D: TRBD2
J: TRBJ2-1
V: TRBV5-5

DNA: TGTGCCATCGGGACAGGGACAGGATCTGAAGCTTTCTTT
CDR3: CAIGTGTGSEAFF
size: many
D: TRBD1
J: TRBJ1-1
V: TRBV10-3

DNA: TGCAGCGTTGGAGTGGCGGGAGGCTCCAATGAGCAGTTCTTC
CDR3: CSVGVAGGSNEQFF
size: many
D: TRBD2
J: TRBJ2-1
V: TRBV29-1

DNA: TGTGCCAGCAGTTACGGGGGTGCCGGAAACACCATATATTTT
CDR3: CASSYGGAGNTIYF
size: many
D: .
J: TRBJ1-3
V: TRBV6-5

DNA: TGTGCCAGCAGCGTCTCCTTGGGCTCTGGAAACACCATATATTTT
CDR3: CASSVSLGSGNTIYF
size: many
D: .
J: TRBJ1-3
V: TRBV11-2

DNA: TGTGCCAGCAGCCCTCACACCCTTAGCGGGAGGCAGGGAAGCATTCAGTACTTC
CDR3: CASSPHTLSGRQGSIQYF
size: many
D: TRBD2
J: TRBJ2-4
V: TRBV5-5

DNA: TGTGCCAGCTCACCACTCATCAAATCCAGGGGGACAGATACGCAGTATTTT
CDR3: CASSPLIKSRGTDTQYF
size: many
D: TRBD1
J: TRBJ2-3
V: TRBV18

DNA: TGTGCCAGCAGCCTCTGGGAGGAGCAGTTCTTC
CDR3: CASSLWEEQFF
size: many
D: .
J: TRBJ2-1
V: TRBV9

DNA: TGTGCCAGCAGCCCCCAGGGGGGCCCTTCCGAGCAGTACTTC
CDR3: CASSPQGGPSEQYF
size: many
D: .
J: TRBJ2-7
V: TRBV7-3

DNA: TGTGCCAGCAGCCAAGTTGCGGTCTCCTACAATGAGCAGTTCTTC
CDR3: CASSQVAVSYNEQFF
size: few
D: .
J: TRBJ2-1
V: TRBV3-1

DNA: TGTGCCAGCAGCCAAGGTGGTACGGGGGATAGCTCCTACAATGAGCAGTTCTTC
CDR3: CASSQGGTGDSSYNEQFF
size: many
D: .
J: TRBJ2-1
V: TRBV4-2

DNA: TGCGCCAGCAGCTTGGAGGGACAGGGGGCCCAAGAGACCCAGTACTTC
CDR3: CASSLEGQGAQETQYF
size: many
D: TRBD1
J: TRBJ2-5
V: TRBV5-1

DNA: TGTGCCAGCAGCCAAGACACCCACGGGGGCCAAGAGACCCAGTACTTC
CDR3: CASSQDTHGGQETQYF
size: many
D: .
J: TRBJ2-5
V: TRBV3-1